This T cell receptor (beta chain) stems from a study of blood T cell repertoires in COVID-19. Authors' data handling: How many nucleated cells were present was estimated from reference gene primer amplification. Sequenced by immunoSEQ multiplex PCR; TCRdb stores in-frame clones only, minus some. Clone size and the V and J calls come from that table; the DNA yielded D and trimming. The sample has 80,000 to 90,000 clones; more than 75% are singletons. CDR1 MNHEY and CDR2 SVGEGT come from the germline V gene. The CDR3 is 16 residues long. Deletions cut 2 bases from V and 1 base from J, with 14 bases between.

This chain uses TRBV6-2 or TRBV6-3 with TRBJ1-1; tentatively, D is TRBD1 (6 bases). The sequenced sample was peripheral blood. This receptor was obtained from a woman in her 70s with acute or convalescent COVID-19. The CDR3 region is CASSYDRRRWNTEAFF. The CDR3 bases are TGTGCCAGCAGTTACGACAGGCGCAGGTGGAACACTGAAGCTTTCTTT.